This passage covers 17 T cell receptor beta chains from one sample sequenced in a study of cytomegalovirus exposure and HLA in healthy donors. In the PCR, 60 Vbeta and 13 Jbeta primers were used. TCRdb's copy holds only in-frame clones and misses some; the assay was immunoSEQ multiplex PCR. The sample shows under 45,000 clones, 60% to 80% of them seen only once. Sequencing was performed on PBMCs. These receptors originate from a man aged 25-40 years in good health and CMV-seronegative.

A single count supports this clone. This rearrangement joins TRBV19 to TRBJ2-5, with 11 bases identical to TRBD2. The CDR3 is made up of 15 amino acids. V trimming: 9 bases; J trimming: 5 bases; junction bases outside the gene matches: 11. Germline V lookup: CDR1 LNHDA, CDR2 SQIVND (reference sequence). This chain's CDR3 is CASRVRLAGGETQYF. The CDR3, as DNA: TGTGCCAGCCGAGTACGGCTAGCGGGAGGTGAGACCCAGTACTTC.

Concerning this clone: Mismatch with germline at one junction end may stem from a read error. This chain uses TRBV7-9 with TRBJ2-2, with 14 bases matching TRBD2. Germline V gene data show CDR1 as SEHNR and CDR2 as FQNEAQ (reference sequence). The CDR3 length is 14 residues. The CDR3: CASSQGTSGGKPAF. CDR3 bases: TGTGCCAGCAGCCAGGGGACTAGCGGGGGTAAGCCCGCTTTT.

V is TRBV4-3 and J is TRBJ2-1; 14 nucleotides line up with TRBD2. J was trimmed by 7 bases and V by 4 bases; bases with no gene match: 9. CDR1 and CDR2 from the germline V gene are LGHNA and YSLEER. The CDR3 runs 17 residues. Written as DNA, the CDR3 is TGCGCCAGCAGCCTGACTCCGGGACTAGCGGGAGAGAATGAGCAGTTCTTC. It is translated as CASSLTPGLAGENEQFF.

The sample holds one count of this clone. V is TRBV5-1 and J is TRBJ2-7; 8 bases map to TRBD2. The CDR3 has 16 amino acids. Losses at the gene ends were 0 bases for V and 3 bases for J; bases not matched to a gene: 8. The germline V gene encodes CDR1 SGHRS and CDR2 YFSETQ. CDR3 region: CASSLDPAGASYEQYF. The CDR3 nucleotides are TGCGCCAGCAGCTTGGATCCAGCGGGAGCCAGCTACGAGCAGTACTTC.

J is TRBJ1-2 and V is TRBV19; weak D call: TRBD1 (5 bases). The V gene lost 1 base and the J gene lost 4 bases, with 13 bases spanning the gap. The V gene's germline CDR1 is LNHDA and CDR2 SQIVND (reference sequence). The CDR3 loop spans 15 amino acids. CDR3 DNA: TGTGCCAGTAGTATAGGGGCAGGGAAGGTCTATGGCTACACCTTC. Translated: CASSIGAGKVYGYTF.

This clone was observed a single time. The V and J genes are TRBV15 and TRBJ2-7; TRBD2 might be the D (6 bases). The CDR3 covers 15 residues. The V end lost 8 bases, the J end lost 6 bases, and 23 bases lay between the germline ends. CDR1 is LNHNV and CDR2 is YYDKDF in the germline V gene (reference sequence). The CDR3 region has the DNA TGTGCCACCCGCGTTCGGGACTCCGGGAATTTCGAGCAGTACTTC. The encoded protein is CATRVRDSGNFEQYF. Together with reference TRBV15 and TRBJ2-7, the CDR3 gives the full variable domain: DAMVIQNPRYQVTQFGKPVTLSCSQTLNHNVMYWYQQKSSQAPKLLFHYYDKDFNNEADTPDNFQSRRPNTSFCFLDIRSPGLGDTAMYLCATRVRDSGNFEQYFGPGTRLTVT.

The table lists this clone with a few counts. V gene TRBV30 combines with J gene TRBJ2-3, with D possibly TRBD1 on 6 matching bases. Germline V gene sequence: CDR1 GTSNPN, CDR2 SVGIG (reference sequence). This CDR3 spans 16 amino acids. Deletions cut 0 bases from V and 6 bases from J, with 19 bases between. The CDR3 loop reads CAWSVDDTGNSDTQYF. Written as DNA, the CDR3 is TGTGCCTGGAGTGTAGACGATACAGGGAACAGCGATACGCAGTATTTT.

This clone was seen a single time. The V call is TRBV7-2, the J call TRBJ2-1; a weak D match, TRBD1 (6 bases). The V gene's germline CDR1 is SGHTA and CDR2 FQGNSA. The CDR3 consists of 14 residues. The V end lost 3 bases, the J end lost 4 bases, and 10 bases lay between the germline ends. This CDR3 reads CASSFPGQYNEQFF. The DNA of the CDR3 is TGTGCCAGCAGCTTTCCTGGACAGTACAATGAGCAGTTCTTC.

The chain carries TRBV5-1 and TRBJ2-1; D unresolved. The CDR3 runs 16 residues. The V end was cut by 2 bases, the J end by 1 base, with 13 bases between. Germline V gene lookup returns CDR1 SGHRS and CDR2 YFSETQ. CDR3 sequence: CASSFLGSSSYNEQFF. In nucleotides, the CDR3 is TGCGCCAGCAGCTTTCTCGGTTCTTCTTCCTACAATGAGCAGTTCTTC.

The chain has TRBV9 and TRBJ2-1; D is possibly TRBD2 (5 bases). CDR3 length: 15 residues. With 4 bases removed from V and 5 bases from J, the gap between germline ends came to 16 bases. CDR1 SGDLS and CDR2 YYNGEE come from the germline V gene. CDR3 in DNA: TGTGCCAGCAGCCTAGGGAGTTACGCTCACAATGAGCAGTTCTTC. Its protein is CASSLGSYAHNEQFF. The complete variable domain, with remaining parts taken from reference TRBV9 and TRBJ2-1, reads DSGVTQTPKHLITATGQRVTLRCSPRSGDLSVYWYQQSLDQGLQFLIQYYNGEERAKGNILERFSAQQFPDLHSELNLSSLELGDSALYFCASSLGSYAHNEQFFGPGTRLTVL.

J is TRBJ1-5 and V is TRBV10-1; no clear D gene. The CDR3 loop spans 13 amino acids. Trimming left V 2 bases short and J 5 bases short, with 7 bases between. In germline, CDR1 is WNHNN, CDR2 SYGVQD (reference sequence). The CDR3 sequence: CASSEPVDQPQHF. CDR3 in DNA: TGCGCCAGCAGTGAGCCAGTCGATCAGCCCCAGCATTTT.

This clone was seen a few times. The V call is TRBV7-9, the J call TRBJ2-2; 11 bases are shared with TRBD2. This CDR3 is built from 16 residues. The germline V gene encodes CDR1 SEHNR and CDR2 FQNEAQ (reference sequence). J lost 2 bases, V lost 5 bases, and 4 bases had no gene match. This CDR3 is CASSPGLAVNTGELFF. CDR3 DNA: TGTGCCAGCAGCCCGGGACTAGCGGTAAACACCGGGGAGCTGTTTTTT.

The chain employs TRBV6-5 and TRBJ1-1; D not certain. The V end lost 0 bases, the J end lost 1 base, and 9 bases lay between the germline ends. Germline V gene sequence: CDR1 MNHEY, CDR2 SVGAGI. The CDR3 consists of 15 residues. In DNA form, the CDR3 reads TGTGCCAGCAGTTACTCGATGATGGCGAACACTGAAGCTTTCTTT. This codes for CASSYSMMANTEAFF.

The rearrangement links TRBV7-9 to TRBJ2-6, with D maybe TRBD1 (5 bases). Trimming left V 0 bases short and J 2 bases short, with 14 bases between. Germline values: CDR1 SEHNR, CDR2 FQNEAQ (reference sequence). The CDR3 covers 18 residues. CDR3 nucleotide sequence: TGTGCCAGCAGCTTAGCGCAGGGTACAGTAACTGGGGCCAACGTCCTGACTTTC. Translating gives CASSLAQGTVTGANVLTF.

This clone was recorded only once. This specimen includes other DNA sequences encoding the same CDR3. CDR3 region: CASSLGAGEYYGYTF. In DNA, the CDR3 is TGTGCCAGCAGCTTAGGGGCAGGGGAATACTATGGCTACACCTTC. The J gene is TRBJ1-2, the V gene TRBV11-2; maybe TRBD1 (6 bases). Per germline, CDR1 SGHAT and CDR2 FQNNGV. The ends were cut back, 1 base at V and 3 bases at J, with 12 bases in the middle. The CDR3 runs to 15 residues. Filled out from reference TRBV11-2 and TRBJ1-2, the complete variable domain reads EAGVAQSPRYKIIEKRQSVAFWCNPISGHATLYWYQQILGQGPKLLIQFQNNGVVDDSQLPKDRFSAERLKGVDSTLKIQPAKLEDSAVYLCASSLGAGEYYGYTFGSGTRLTVV.

V usage is TRBV7-7 and J usage is TRBJ2-5; 12 nucleotides match TRBD2. The germline V gene encodes CDR1 SSHAT and CDR2 FNYEAQ (reference sequence). V was clipped by 2 bases and J by 2 bases; unmatched bases: 3. The CDR3 sequence is 16 residues long. This chain's CDR3 is CASSLILAGGQETQYF. CDR3 sequence (DNA): TGTGCCAGCAGCTTAATACTAGCGGGAGGACAAGAGACCCAGTACTTC.

Worth noting for this clone: Because the CDR3 is missing its conserved closing phenylalanine or tryptophan, this is likely a read error. This chain links TRBV10-1 with TRBJ2-7; the match to TRBD1 covers 7 bases. Unmatched junction bases numbered 4, after V lost 3 bases and J lost 2 bases. The germline V gene has CDR1 WNHNN and CDR2 SYGVQD (reference sequence). This CDR3 is 14 amino acids long. The CDR3 sequence: CASSDHRGPYEQYL. The CDR3 DNA reads as TGCGCCAGCAGTGACCACAGGGGACCCTACGAGCAGTACCTC.